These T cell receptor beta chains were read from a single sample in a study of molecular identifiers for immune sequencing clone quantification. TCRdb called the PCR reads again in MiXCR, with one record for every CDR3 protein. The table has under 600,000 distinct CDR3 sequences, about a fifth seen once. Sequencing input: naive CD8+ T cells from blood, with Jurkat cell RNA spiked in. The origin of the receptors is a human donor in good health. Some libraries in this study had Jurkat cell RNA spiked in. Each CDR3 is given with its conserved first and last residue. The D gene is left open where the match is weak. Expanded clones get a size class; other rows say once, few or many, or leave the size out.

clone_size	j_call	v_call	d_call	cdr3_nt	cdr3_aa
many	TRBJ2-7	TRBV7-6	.	TGTGCCAGCAGCCACGGGGACTTTCCCGAGCAGTACTTC	CASSHGDFPEQYF
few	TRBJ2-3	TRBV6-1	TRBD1	TGTGCCAGCAGTGGACAGGGTTGGAGCACAGATACGCAGTATTTT	CASSGQGWSTDTQYF
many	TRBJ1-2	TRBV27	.	TGTGCCAGCAGTCCGCGCCAGGACACCTTTGGCTATGGCTACACCTTC	CASSPRQDTFGYGYTF
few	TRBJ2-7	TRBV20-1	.	TGCAGTGCTAGCCCCACATACGAGCAGTACTTC	CSASPTYEQYF
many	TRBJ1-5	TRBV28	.	TGTGCCAGCAGCTTGGGTAATAGCAATCAGCCCCAGCATTTT	CASSLGNSNQPQHF
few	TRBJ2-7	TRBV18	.	TGTGCCAGCTCACCTACGGACAGAACAACCTACGAGCAGTACTTC	CASSPTDRTTYEQYF
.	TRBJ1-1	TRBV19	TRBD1	TGTGCCAGTAGTATAACAGGGGCTACGAACACTGAAGCTTTCTTT	CASSITGATNTEAFF
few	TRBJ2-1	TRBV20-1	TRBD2	TGCAGTGCTAGAGTCGGGACTAGCGGAAGCTCCTACAATGAGCAGTTCTTC	CSARVGTSGSSYNEQFF
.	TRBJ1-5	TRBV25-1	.	TGTGCCAGCAGTGAGGGTGGTTATCAGCCCCAGCATTTT	CASSEGGYQPQHF
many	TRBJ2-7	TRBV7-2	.	TGTGCCAGCAGCTTACAGCCCGTCTACGAGCAGTACTTC	CASSLQPVYEQYF
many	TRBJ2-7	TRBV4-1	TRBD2	TGCGCCAGCAGCCAAGATACAGCGGGAGGCGCCTACGAGCAGTACTTC	CASSQDTAGGAYEQYF
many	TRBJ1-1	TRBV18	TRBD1	TGTGCCAGCTCACCACCTTGGAACAGGGGGCAAGTGAACACTGAAGCTTTCTTT	CASSPPWNRGQVNTEAFF
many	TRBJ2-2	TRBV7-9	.	TGTGCCAGCAGCTTAACCACCAACACCGGGGAGCTGTTTTTT	CASSLTTNTGELFF
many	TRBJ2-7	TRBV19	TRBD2	TGTGCCAGTAGTTTGGGACTAGCGGGAGCGAGAGAGCAGTACTTC	CASSLGLAGAREQYF
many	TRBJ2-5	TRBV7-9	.	TGTGCCAGCAGCTCATCGACAGGACAAGAGACCCAGTACTTC	CASSSSTGQETQYF
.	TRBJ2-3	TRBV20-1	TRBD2	TGCAGTGCTAGAGTCCCCAAGACTAGCGGGATTCGAAGAGATACGCAGTATTTT	CSARVPKTSGIRRDTQYF
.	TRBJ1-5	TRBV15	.	TGTGCCACCAGCAGAGTCGGACACTTGGCCCATCAGCCCCAGCATTTT	CATSRVGHLAHQPQHF
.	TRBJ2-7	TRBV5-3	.	TGTGCCAGCAGCATGGCGGCATGCGAGCAGTACTTC	CASSMAACEQYF
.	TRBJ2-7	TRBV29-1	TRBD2	TGCAGCGTTGCTAGCGGGAGTATCACCTACGAGCAGTACTTC	CSVASGSITYEQYF
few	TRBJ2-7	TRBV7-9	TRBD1	TGTGCCAGCAGCTCCCGCAAGGGACAGGGTCCACACGAGCAGTACTTC	CASSSRKGQGPHEQYF